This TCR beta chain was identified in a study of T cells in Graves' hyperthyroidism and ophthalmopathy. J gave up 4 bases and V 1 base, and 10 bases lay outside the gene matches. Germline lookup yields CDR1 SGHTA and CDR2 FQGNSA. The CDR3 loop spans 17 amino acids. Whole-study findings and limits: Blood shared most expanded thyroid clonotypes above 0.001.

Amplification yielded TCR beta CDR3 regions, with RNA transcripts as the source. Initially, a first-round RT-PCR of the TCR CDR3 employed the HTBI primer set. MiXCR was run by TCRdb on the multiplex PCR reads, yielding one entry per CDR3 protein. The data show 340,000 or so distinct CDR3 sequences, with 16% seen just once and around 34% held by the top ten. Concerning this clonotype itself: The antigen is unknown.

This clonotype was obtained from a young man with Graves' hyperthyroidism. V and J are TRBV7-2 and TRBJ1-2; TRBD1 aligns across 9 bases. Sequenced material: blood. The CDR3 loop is CASSLGITGTGLYGYTF. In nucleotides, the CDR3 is TGTGCCAGCAGCTTAGGAATAACCGGGACAGGGCTCTATGGCTACACCTTC.